What follows describes a single T cell receptor beta chain. Its specificity is not known. This entry is derived from a study of CD8 T cells in ankylosing spondylitis. Study-wide points: Clones tied to disease were said to be significantly enriched in matched ankylosing spondylitis synovial fluid. A motif of under 10 highly homologous TCR beta variants was seen as apparently characteristic of ankylosing spondylitis blood.

This CDR3 comprises 14 residues. Per the germline V gene, CDR1 is SQVTM and CDR2 is ANQGSEA. Trimming at V came to 4 bases and at J to 5 bases, leaving 8 bases not matched to a gene. Quantitative 5'-RACE was performed with molecular barcodes, and it yielded the TCR beta libraries. TCRdb recomputed calls from the 5' RACE reads with MiXCR, one row per CDR3 protein. The data show approximately 260,000 distinct CDR3 sequences, 15% to 20% seen once. This TCR came from a male donor with ankylosing spondylitis or in good health (not recorded which). Sequencing input: blood, either unsorted or a sorted T cell fraction (not recorded which). This chain links TRBV29-1 with TRBJ2-1; the match to TRBD2 covers 7 bases. The CDR3 reads CSVAGGLEDNEQFF. DNA for the CDR3: TGCAGCGTTGCGGGAGGACTAGAAGACAATGAGCAGTTCTTC.